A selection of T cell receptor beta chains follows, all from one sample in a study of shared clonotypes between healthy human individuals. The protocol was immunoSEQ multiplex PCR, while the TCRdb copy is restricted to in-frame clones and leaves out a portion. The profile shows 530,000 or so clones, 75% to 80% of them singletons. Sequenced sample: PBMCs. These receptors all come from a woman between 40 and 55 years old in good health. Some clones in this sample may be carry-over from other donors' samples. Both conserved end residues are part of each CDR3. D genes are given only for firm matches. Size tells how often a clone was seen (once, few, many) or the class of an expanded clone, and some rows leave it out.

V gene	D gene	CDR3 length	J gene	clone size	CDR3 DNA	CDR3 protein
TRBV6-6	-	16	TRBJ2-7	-	TGTGCCAGCAGTTACCTAAACAGGGTACCCCCCTACGAGCAGTACTTC	CASSYLNRVPPYEQYF
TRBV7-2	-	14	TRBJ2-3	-	TGTGCCAGCAGCTATAGCGGAGCCCCAGATACGCAGTATTTT	CASSYSGAPDTQYF
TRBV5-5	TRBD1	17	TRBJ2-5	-	TGTGCCAGCAGCTGGGGTGGACAGGGGGAAAACCAAGAGACCCAGTACTTC	CASSWGGQGENQETQYF
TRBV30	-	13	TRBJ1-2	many	TGTGCCTGGAGTGTTGCGGGGGAGTATGGCTACACCTTC	CAWSVAGEYGYTF
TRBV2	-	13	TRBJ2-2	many	TGTGCCAGCAGGGCTCAGAACACCGGGGAGCTGTTTTTT	CASRAQNTGELFF
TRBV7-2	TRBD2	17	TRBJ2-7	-	TGTGCCAGCAGCTTAGCGGGAACTAGCGGGAGTATCTACGAGCAGTACTTC	CASSLAGTSGSIYEQYF
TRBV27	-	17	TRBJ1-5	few	TGTGCCAGCAGTTTATGGGGGGGACGGAATAGCAATCAGCCCCAGCATTTT	CASSLWGGRNSNQPQHF
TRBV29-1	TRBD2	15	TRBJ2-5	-	TGCAGCGCCGGGACTAGCGGGAGATCCGGAGAGACCCAGTACTTC	CSAGTSGRSGETQYF
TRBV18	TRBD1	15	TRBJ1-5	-	TGTGCCAGCTCACCCGGGACAGGGAACAATCAGCCCCAGCATTTT	CASSPGTGNNQPQHF
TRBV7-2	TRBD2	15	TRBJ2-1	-	TGTGCCAGCAGCTCCGGGACTAGCGCGTACAATGAGCAGTTCTTC	CASSSGTSAYNEQFF
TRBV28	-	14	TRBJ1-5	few	TGTGCCAGCAGTTTTCCCGACAGAATTCAGCCCCAGCATTTT	CASSFPDRIQPQHF
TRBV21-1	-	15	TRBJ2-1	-	TGTGCCAGCAGCACACCCGGGACAGGGGTCAATGAGCAGTTCTTC	CASSTPGTGVNEQFF
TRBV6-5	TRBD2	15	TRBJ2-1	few	TGTGCCAGCAGGCTCAGCGGGAGGGCCTACAATGAGCAGTTCTTC	CASRLSGRAYNEQFF
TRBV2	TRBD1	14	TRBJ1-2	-	TGTGCCAGCAGCGGGACAGGTTCGAGAGATGGCTACACCTTC	CASSGTGSRDGYTF
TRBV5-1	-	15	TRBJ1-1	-	TGCGCCAGCAGTCCGAACGTGGGAGGGGACACTGAAGCTTTCTTT	CASSPNVGGDTEAFF
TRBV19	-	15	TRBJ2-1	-	TGTGCCAGTAGTATAGGAGAAAACTCCTACAATGAGCAGTTCTTC	CASSIGENSYNEQFF
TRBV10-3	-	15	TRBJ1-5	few	TGTGCCATCAGTGAGTTCCTCCCCAGCAATCAGCCCCAGCATTTT	CAISEFLPSNQPQHF
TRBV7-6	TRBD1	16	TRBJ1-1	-	TGTGCCAGCAGCTTGGGGACAGGGGTTGAGGACACTGAAGCTTTCTTT	CASSLGTGVEDTEAFF
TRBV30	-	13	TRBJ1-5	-	TGTGCCTGGGAACAGGGTGTGCATCAGCCCCAGCATTTT	CAWEQGVHQPQHF
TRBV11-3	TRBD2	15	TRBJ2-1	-	TGTGCCAGCAGCTTAGGGCTAGCGGGCTACAATGAGCAGTTCTTC	CASSLGLAGYNEQFF
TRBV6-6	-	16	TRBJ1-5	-	TGTGCCAGCAGTCCCCGGACGGACCATAGCAATCAGCCCCAGCATTTT	CASSPRTDHSNQPQHF
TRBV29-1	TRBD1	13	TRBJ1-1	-	TGCAGCGCCAGGGGACAGGGAAAAACTGAAGCTTTCTTT	CSARGQGKTEAFF
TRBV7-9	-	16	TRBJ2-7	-	TGTGCCAGCAGCCAACCGGGACCCAGGGGCCCTTACGAGCAGTACTTC	CASSQPGPRGPYEQYF
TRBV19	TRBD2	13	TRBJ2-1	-	TGTGCCAGTTCGAGCGGGACCCACAATGAGCAGTTCTTC	CASSSGTHNEQFF
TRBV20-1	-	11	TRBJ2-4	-	TGCAGTGGGGGCGGGGAAGAGGTTCAGTACTTC	CSGGGEEVQYF
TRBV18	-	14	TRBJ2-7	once	TGTGCCAGCTCACCACCGGCAGGGATCTACGAGCAGTACTTC	CASSPPAGIYEQYF
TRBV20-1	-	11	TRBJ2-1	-	TGCAGTGCTAGTTTCGGGGATGAGCAGTTCTTC	CSASFGDEQFF
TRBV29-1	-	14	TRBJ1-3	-	TGCAGCGTTGAAGAAAATGGCTCTGGAAACACCATATATTTT	CSVEENGSGNTIYF
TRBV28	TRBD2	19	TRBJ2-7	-	TGTGCCAGCAGTTTGTCCACTAGCGGGAGGCCTGTCTTTTCCTACGAGCAGTACTTC	CASSLSTSGRPVFSYEQYF
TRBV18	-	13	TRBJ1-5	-	TGTGCCAGCGCGACAGATCTCAATCAGCCCCAGCATTTT	CASATDLNQPQHF
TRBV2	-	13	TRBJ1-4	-	TGTGCCACCCAGAGAACGGCCGATGAAAAACTGTTTTTT	CATQRTADEKLFF
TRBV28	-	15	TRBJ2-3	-	TGTGCCAGCGGGCCCACGGGTGGGGAGGTAGATACGCAGTATTTT	CASGPTGGEVDTQYF
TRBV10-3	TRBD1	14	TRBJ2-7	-	TGTGCCATCAGTGACCGGACAGGGCACAACGAGCAGTACTTC	CAISDRTGHNEQYF
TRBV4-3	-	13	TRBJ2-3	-	TGCGCCAGCAGCCAACAGATCCCAGATACGCAGTATTTT	CASSQQIPDTQYF
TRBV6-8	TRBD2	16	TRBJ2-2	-	TGTGCCAGCAGTTACCCGACCGAATGGGGGGGCGGGGAGCTGTTTTTT	CASSYPTEWGGGELFF
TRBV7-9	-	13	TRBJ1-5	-	TGTGCCAGCAGCCCGACAGGCAATCAGCCCCAGCATTTT	CASSPTGNQPQHF
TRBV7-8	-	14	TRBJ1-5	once	TGTGCCAGCAGCCCACTCGAGAGCAATCAGCCCCAGCATTTT	CASSPLESNQPQHF
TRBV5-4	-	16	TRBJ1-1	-	TGTGCCAGCAGCCTGTCCGGGGGGGGGCTGAACACTGAAGCTTTCTTT	CASSLSGGGLNTEAFF
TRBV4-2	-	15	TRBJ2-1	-	TGTGCCAGCAGCCAAGCTATGACAGGTCTTTCTGAGCAGTTCTTC	CASSQAMTGLSEQFF
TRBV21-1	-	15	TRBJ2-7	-	TGTGCCAGCACCACATCCGGGACAGCCCTCTACGAGCAGTACTTC	CASTTSGTALYEQYF
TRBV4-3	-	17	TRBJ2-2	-	TGCGCCAGCAGCCAAGACGTCAGGGGGGCGAAAAACGGGGAGCTGTTTTTT	CASSQDVRGAKNGELFF
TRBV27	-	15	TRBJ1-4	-	TGTGCCAGCAGCCCAGGGAATGGGGTTGAAGAAAAACTGTTTTTT	CASSPGNGVEEKLFF
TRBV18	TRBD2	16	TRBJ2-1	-	TGTGCCAGCTCACCACCGACTAGCGGGAGCCAAAATGAGCAGTTCTTC	CASSPPTSGSQNEQFF
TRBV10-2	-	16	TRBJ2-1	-	TGCGCCAGCAGTGCTCGGCTAGGGAGCTCCTACAATGAGCAGTTCTTC	CASSARLGSSYNEQFF
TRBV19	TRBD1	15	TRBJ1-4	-	TGTGCCAGTAGTTCCCGGGACAGGGCGAATGAAAAACTGTTTTTT	CASSSRDRANEKLFF
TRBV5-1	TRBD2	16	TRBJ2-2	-	TGCGCCAGCAGCTTGGCGACTAGCGGGCGAACCGGGGAGCTGTTTTTT	CASSLATSGRTGELFF
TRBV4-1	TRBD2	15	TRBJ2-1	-	TGCGCCAGCAGCCCCGGGACTAGCAGCTACAATGAGCAGTTCTTC	CASSPGTSSYNEQFF
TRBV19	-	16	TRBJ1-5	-	TGTGCCAGTAGTATAGTGGGGGGGAATAGCAATCAGCCCCAGCATTTT	CASSIVGGNSNQPQHF
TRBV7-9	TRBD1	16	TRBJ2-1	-	TGTGCCAGCAGCCCCCGCGGACAGGGAGAATACAATGAGCAGTTCTTC	CASSPRGQGEYNEQFF
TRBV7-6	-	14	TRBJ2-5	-	TGTGCCAGCAGCTCACCTGGAAACTCCGAGACCCAGTACTTC	CASSSPGNSETQYF
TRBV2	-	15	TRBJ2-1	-	TGTGCCAGCAGTGTGGTGGATCGGGTGGGTAATGAGCAGTTCTTC	CASSVVDRVGNEQFF
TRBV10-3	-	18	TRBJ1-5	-	TGTGCCATCAGTGAGTCGAGGGCAGTTTACGATAGCAATCAGCCCCAGCATTTT	CAISESRAVYDSNQPQHF
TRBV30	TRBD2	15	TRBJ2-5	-	TGTGCCTGGGGGTTAAATGGGGACTATCGGGAGACCCAGTACTTC	CAWGLNGDYRETQYF
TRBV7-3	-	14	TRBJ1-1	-	TGTGCCAGCAGCTCCGCGGGCGGAGGCACTGAAGCTTTCTTT	CASSSAGGGTEAFF
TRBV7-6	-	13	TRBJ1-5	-	TGTGCCAGCAGCCCGGACAGCAATCAGCCCCAGCATTTT	CASSPDSNQPQHF
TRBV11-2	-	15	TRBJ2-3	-	TGTGCCAGCAGCCCCGGACCGAACGCGCCCGATACGCAGTATTTT	CASSPGPNAPDTQYF
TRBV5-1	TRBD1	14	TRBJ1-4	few	TGCGCCAGCAGCCCGGGACAGGGACGGGAAAAACTGTTTTTT	CASSPGQGREKLFF
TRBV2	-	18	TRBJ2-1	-	TGTGCCAGCAGTGTAACCCCAAGCGGGCCTGCCTCCTACAATGAGCAGTTCTTC	CASSVTPSGPASYNEQFF
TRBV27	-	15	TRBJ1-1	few	TGTGCCAGCAGTTTAAGGGCGTTGACGAACACTGAAGCTTTCTTT	CASSLRALTNTEAFF